This TCR beta chain was sequenced for a study of T cell repertoires in cytomegalovirus infection. TCRdb used MiXCR to reprocess the reads, holding one entry per CDR3 protein. The data contain roughly 860,000 distinct CDR3 sequences, around a third of them singletons. For this clonotype: What it recognizes is unknown.

CDR3 length: 16 amino acids. Germline CDR1 and CDR2: MNHEY and SVGAGI. V was trimmed by 2 bases and J by 4 bases, leaving 17 bases between them. The clonotype comes from a human donor in good health (CMV status not recorded). Some clones in this sample may be carry-over from other donors' samples. The material was cultured CD8+ T cells from PBMCs, obtained from culture after CMV antigen stimulation. The rearrangement uses TRBV6-5 and TRBJ1-1; the D gene is possibly TRBD1 (5 bases). CDR3 amino acids: CASSYGASTLSTEAFF. DNA for the CDR3: TGTGCCAGCAGTTACGGGGCTTCCACGCTAAGCACTGAAGCTTTCTTT.